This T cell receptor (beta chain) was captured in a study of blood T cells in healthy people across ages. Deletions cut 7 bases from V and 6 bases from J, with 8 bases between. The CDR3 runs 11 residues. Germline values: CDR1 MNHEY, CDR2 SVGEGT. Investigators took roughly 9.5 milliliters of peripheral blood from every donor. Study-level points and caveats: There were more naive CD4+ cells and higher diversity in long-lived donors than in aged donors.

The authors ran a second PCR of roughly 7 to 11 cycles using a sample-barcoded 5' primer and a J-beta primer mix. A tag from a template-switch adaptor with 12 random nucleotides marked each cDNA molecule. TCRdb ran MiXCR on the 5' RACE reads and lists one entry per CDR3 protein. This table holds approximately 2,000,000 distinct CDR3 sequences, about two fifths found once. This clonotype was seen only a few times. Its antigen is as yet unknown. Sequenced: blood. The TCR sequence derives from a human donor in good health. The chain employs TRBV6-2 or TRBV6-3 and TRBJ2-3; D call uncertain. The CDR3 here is CASNQGDTQYF. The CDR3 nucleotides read TGTGCCAGCAATCAAGGGGATACGCAGTATTTT.